Each of the 17 T cell receptor beta chains below was sequenced from the same sample in a study of molecular identifiers for immune sequencing clone quantification. TCRdb analysed the PCR reads with MiXCR anew, one entry per CDR3 protein. The data contain around 480,000 distinct CDR3 sequences, 20% to 25% of them singletons. What was sequenced was naive CD8+ T cells from blood, with Jurkat cell RNA spiked in. This sample's subset: FACS-sorted CD8+CD4-CCR7+CD45RA+ naive T cells. These receptors all come from a human donor in good health. Some libraries in this study had Jurkat cell RNA spiked in.

This sequence joins TRBV19 and TRBJ1-3; D gene uncertain. CDR1 is LNHDA, CDR2 SQIVND, per germline (reference sequence). The V and J ends lost 3 bases and 1 base respectively, with 10 bases between them. This CDR3 contains 15 residues. The CDR3 DNA reads TGTGCCAGTAGTATTTATGACACGTCTGGAAACACCATATATTTT. Its translation is CASSIYDTSGNTIYF.

This clonotype was seen more than once but under ten times. The CDR3 is CASGEWTTSGANVLTF. The DNA of the CDR3 is TGTGCCAGCGGAGAATGGACAACCTCTGGGGCCAACGTCCTGACTTTC. V gene TRBV6-5 combines with J gene TRBJ2-6, with a weak D call TRBD1 (5 bases). The CDR3 is 16 amino acids. V gave up 8 bases and J gave up 0 bases, with 14 bases separating them. CDR1 and CDR2 (germline): MNHEY, SVGAGI.

This clonotype was detected a few times. The conserved phenylalanine or tryptophan is not found at the CDR3 terminus, so this likely reflects a read error. The V call is TRBV9, the J call TRBJ2-3; TRBD2 matches at 7 bases. CDR3 size: 14 residues. Germline V gene lookup returns CDR1 SGDLS and CDR2 YYNGEE. The V segment lost 4 bases and the J segment 2 bases; nucleotides outside the gene matches: 4. The CDR3 reads CASSRGDYTDTQYS. The CDR3 nucleotides are TGTGCCAGCAGCCGGGGGGACTACACAGATACGCAGTATTCT.

This clonotype was found many times. DNA for the CDR3: TGTGCCAGCAGTTACCACGTAGCGGGGAGCACAGATACGCAGTATTTT. This translates into CASSYHVAGSTDTQYF. This chain links TRBV6-6 with TRBJ2-3, with 8 nucleotides matching TRBD2. Germline V CDR1 and CDR2: MNHNY, SVGAGI (reference sequence). The CDR3 contains 16 residues. After removal of 2 bases from V and 0 bases from J, the junction contained 4 bases not matched to a gene.

The V and J genes are TRBV28 and TRBJ1-6; no reliable D call. The CDR3 has 18 amino acids. Trimming cost V 5 bases and J 0 bases, with 17 bases left between them. Germline-derived CDR1 and CDR2 are MDHEN and SYDVKM. The CDR3 coding sequence is TGTGCCAGCAGTCCCCGGACCGTATCGAGCTCCTATAATTCACCCCTCCACTTT. Translation gives CASSPRTVSSSYNSPLHF. Full variable domain (remainder filled in from reference TRBV28 and TRBJ1-6): DVKVTQSSRYLVKRTGEKVFLECVQDMDHENMFWYRQDPGLGLRLIYFSYDVKMKEKGDIPEGYSVSREKKERFSLILESASTNQTSMYLCASSPRTVSSSYNSPLHFGNGTRLTVT.

This clonotype was seen at least ten times. This chain links TRBV6-2 or TRBV6-3 with TRBJ2-3; D not resolved. Germline assignment: CDR1 MNHEY and CDR2 SVGEGT. This CDR3 has 13 residues. Trimming took 7 bases from V and 2 from J, leaving 10 bases between them. DNA of the CDR3: TGTGCCAGCAATGCGGACCACACAGATACGCAGTATTTT. This encodes CASNADHTDTQYF.

As to this clonotype: The junction departs from the called germline gene at one end, perhaps through a read error. The chain uses TRBV5-3 and TRBJ2-3; TRBD1 agrees at 9 bases. TRBV5-3 carries the ORF label, with uncertain function. There are 15 residues in the CDR3. This chain's CDR3 is CASSLGQGGTDTQYF. The CDR3, as DNA: TGTGCCAGCAGCTTGGGACAGGGCGGCACAGATACGCAGTATTTT.

In this sample, this clonotype turned up many times. The V call is TRBV29-1, the J call TRBJ1-1; D is unresolved. This CDR3 region has 12 residues. From germline, CDR1 is SQVTM and CDR2 ANQGSEA. V was pared by 7 bases and J by 1 base, with 10 bases between. The CDR3 sequence is CSASPGNTEAFF. CDR3 bases: TGCAGCGCGTCACCAGGGAACACTGAAGCTTTCTTT.

The chain recombines TRBV13 with TRBJ2-7; no reliable D call. Deletions cut 5 bases from V and 2 bases from J, with 16 bases between. From germline, CDR1 is PRHDT and CDR2 FYEKMQ (reference sequence). CDR3 size: 15 residues. CDR3 in amino acids: CASSLGSSYPYEQYF. The CDR3 DNA reads as TGTGCCAGCAGCCTCGGCTCCAGCTACCCCTACGAGCAGTACTTC.

This clonotype was observed at least ten times. The chain employs TRBV11-2 and TRBJ2-1; 8 nucleotides match TRBD2. The junction had 3 bases not matched to a gene; V was cut back by 4 bases and J by 4 bases. The CDR3 length is 14 residues. Germline V lookup: CDR1 SGHAT, CDR2 FQNNGV. This CDR3 is CASSSLAGYNEQFF. CDR3 nucleotide sequence: TGTGCCAGCAGCTCATTAGCGGGGTACAATGAGCAGTTCTTC.

This clonotype was seen at least ten times. The V gene is TRBV29-1, the J gene TRBJ2-7; D not certain. Germline CDR1 and CDR2: SQVTM and ANQGSEA. The V end lost 7 bases, the J end lost 0 bases, and 13 bases lay between the germline ends. The CDR3 spans 13 residues. CDR3 sequence reads: CSATHGVSYEQYF. For the CDR3, the DNA is TGCAGCGCAACTCACGGAGTCTCCTACGAGCAGTACTTC.

The chain uses TRBV23-1 and TRBJ1-2; 8 bases are a match to TRBD1. TRBV23-1 is classed as an ORF, of uncertain function. CDR3 length: 12 residues. V was pared by 8 bases and J by 6 bases, with 5 bases of the junction left unmatched. This chain's CDR3 is CASGRTGNGYTF. CDR3 coding DNA: TGCGCCAGCGGGAGGACAGGGAATGGCTACACCTTC.

This clonotype has just a few counts. This rearrangement joins TRBV19 to TRBJ2-7, with 8 bases fitting TRBD1. CDR3 length: 14 amino acids. Germline CDR1 is LNHDA and CDR2 is SQIVND (reference sequence). The trim removed 3 bases at V and 1 base at J, leaving 2 bases unmatched. The CDR3 DNA follows: TGTGCCAGTAGTATGACAGGGGCTTCCTACGAGCAGTACTTC. Encoded protein: CASSMTGASYEQYF. The complete variable domain, with remaining parts taken from reference TRBV19 and TRBJ2-7, reads DGGITQSPKYLFRKEGQNVTLSCEQNLNHDAMYWYRQDPGQGLRLIYYSQIVNDFQKGDIAEGYSVSREKKESFPLTVTSAQKNPTAFYLCASSMTGASYEQYFGPGTRLTVT.

This clonotype was observed a few times. The chain carries TRBV9 and TRBJ2-3; 7 bases agree with TRBD2. The CDR3 has 16 residues. J gave up 2 bases and V 3 bases, and 9 bases lay outside the gene matches. Germline CDR1 reads SGDLS; CDR2 reads YYNGEE. CDR3 sequence reads: CASSDGALAVTDTQYF. The CDR3 DNA is TGTGCCAGCAGCGACGGGGCGCTAGCGGTCACAGATACGCAGTATTTT.

This clonotype was seen a few times. This chain connects TRBV19 to TRBJ2-7, with 7 bases aligning to TRBD1. V dropped 0 bases and J dropped 0; count of bases not matched to a gene: 2. Germline loops: CDR1 LNHDA, CDR2 SQIVND (reference sequence). The CDR3 length is 15 residues. CDR3 in DNA: TGTGCCAGTAGTATAGAGGGGGACAGCTCCTACGAGCAGTACTTC. Protein sequence: CASSIEGDSSYEQYF.

This clonotype was seen ten or more times. This chain connects TRBV4-3 to TRBJ1-1; D call uncertain. CDR1 is LGHNA and CDR2 is YSLEER in the germline V gene. CDR3 size: 16 residues. Trimming removed 0 bases from V and 0 bases from J, with 11 bases in between. In DNA form, the CDR3 reads TGCGCCAGCAGCCAAGATAGGGTCCTAGTGAACACTGAAGCTTTCTTT. Translation gives CASSQDRVLVNTEAFF.

This clonotype was counted between two and nine times. The chain recombines TRBV5-6 with TRBJ2-7, with TRBD1 as a possible D gene (7 bases). V was cut by 2 bases and J by 6 bases, with 21 bases left in between. CDR1 SGHDT and CDR2 YYEEEE come from the germline V gene. There are 16 residues in the CDR3. The CDR3 sequence is CASSFTSGGGWGEQYF. The CDR3 coding sequence is TGTGCCAGCAGCTTTACGTCTGGAGGGGGCTGGGGCGAGCAGTACTTC.